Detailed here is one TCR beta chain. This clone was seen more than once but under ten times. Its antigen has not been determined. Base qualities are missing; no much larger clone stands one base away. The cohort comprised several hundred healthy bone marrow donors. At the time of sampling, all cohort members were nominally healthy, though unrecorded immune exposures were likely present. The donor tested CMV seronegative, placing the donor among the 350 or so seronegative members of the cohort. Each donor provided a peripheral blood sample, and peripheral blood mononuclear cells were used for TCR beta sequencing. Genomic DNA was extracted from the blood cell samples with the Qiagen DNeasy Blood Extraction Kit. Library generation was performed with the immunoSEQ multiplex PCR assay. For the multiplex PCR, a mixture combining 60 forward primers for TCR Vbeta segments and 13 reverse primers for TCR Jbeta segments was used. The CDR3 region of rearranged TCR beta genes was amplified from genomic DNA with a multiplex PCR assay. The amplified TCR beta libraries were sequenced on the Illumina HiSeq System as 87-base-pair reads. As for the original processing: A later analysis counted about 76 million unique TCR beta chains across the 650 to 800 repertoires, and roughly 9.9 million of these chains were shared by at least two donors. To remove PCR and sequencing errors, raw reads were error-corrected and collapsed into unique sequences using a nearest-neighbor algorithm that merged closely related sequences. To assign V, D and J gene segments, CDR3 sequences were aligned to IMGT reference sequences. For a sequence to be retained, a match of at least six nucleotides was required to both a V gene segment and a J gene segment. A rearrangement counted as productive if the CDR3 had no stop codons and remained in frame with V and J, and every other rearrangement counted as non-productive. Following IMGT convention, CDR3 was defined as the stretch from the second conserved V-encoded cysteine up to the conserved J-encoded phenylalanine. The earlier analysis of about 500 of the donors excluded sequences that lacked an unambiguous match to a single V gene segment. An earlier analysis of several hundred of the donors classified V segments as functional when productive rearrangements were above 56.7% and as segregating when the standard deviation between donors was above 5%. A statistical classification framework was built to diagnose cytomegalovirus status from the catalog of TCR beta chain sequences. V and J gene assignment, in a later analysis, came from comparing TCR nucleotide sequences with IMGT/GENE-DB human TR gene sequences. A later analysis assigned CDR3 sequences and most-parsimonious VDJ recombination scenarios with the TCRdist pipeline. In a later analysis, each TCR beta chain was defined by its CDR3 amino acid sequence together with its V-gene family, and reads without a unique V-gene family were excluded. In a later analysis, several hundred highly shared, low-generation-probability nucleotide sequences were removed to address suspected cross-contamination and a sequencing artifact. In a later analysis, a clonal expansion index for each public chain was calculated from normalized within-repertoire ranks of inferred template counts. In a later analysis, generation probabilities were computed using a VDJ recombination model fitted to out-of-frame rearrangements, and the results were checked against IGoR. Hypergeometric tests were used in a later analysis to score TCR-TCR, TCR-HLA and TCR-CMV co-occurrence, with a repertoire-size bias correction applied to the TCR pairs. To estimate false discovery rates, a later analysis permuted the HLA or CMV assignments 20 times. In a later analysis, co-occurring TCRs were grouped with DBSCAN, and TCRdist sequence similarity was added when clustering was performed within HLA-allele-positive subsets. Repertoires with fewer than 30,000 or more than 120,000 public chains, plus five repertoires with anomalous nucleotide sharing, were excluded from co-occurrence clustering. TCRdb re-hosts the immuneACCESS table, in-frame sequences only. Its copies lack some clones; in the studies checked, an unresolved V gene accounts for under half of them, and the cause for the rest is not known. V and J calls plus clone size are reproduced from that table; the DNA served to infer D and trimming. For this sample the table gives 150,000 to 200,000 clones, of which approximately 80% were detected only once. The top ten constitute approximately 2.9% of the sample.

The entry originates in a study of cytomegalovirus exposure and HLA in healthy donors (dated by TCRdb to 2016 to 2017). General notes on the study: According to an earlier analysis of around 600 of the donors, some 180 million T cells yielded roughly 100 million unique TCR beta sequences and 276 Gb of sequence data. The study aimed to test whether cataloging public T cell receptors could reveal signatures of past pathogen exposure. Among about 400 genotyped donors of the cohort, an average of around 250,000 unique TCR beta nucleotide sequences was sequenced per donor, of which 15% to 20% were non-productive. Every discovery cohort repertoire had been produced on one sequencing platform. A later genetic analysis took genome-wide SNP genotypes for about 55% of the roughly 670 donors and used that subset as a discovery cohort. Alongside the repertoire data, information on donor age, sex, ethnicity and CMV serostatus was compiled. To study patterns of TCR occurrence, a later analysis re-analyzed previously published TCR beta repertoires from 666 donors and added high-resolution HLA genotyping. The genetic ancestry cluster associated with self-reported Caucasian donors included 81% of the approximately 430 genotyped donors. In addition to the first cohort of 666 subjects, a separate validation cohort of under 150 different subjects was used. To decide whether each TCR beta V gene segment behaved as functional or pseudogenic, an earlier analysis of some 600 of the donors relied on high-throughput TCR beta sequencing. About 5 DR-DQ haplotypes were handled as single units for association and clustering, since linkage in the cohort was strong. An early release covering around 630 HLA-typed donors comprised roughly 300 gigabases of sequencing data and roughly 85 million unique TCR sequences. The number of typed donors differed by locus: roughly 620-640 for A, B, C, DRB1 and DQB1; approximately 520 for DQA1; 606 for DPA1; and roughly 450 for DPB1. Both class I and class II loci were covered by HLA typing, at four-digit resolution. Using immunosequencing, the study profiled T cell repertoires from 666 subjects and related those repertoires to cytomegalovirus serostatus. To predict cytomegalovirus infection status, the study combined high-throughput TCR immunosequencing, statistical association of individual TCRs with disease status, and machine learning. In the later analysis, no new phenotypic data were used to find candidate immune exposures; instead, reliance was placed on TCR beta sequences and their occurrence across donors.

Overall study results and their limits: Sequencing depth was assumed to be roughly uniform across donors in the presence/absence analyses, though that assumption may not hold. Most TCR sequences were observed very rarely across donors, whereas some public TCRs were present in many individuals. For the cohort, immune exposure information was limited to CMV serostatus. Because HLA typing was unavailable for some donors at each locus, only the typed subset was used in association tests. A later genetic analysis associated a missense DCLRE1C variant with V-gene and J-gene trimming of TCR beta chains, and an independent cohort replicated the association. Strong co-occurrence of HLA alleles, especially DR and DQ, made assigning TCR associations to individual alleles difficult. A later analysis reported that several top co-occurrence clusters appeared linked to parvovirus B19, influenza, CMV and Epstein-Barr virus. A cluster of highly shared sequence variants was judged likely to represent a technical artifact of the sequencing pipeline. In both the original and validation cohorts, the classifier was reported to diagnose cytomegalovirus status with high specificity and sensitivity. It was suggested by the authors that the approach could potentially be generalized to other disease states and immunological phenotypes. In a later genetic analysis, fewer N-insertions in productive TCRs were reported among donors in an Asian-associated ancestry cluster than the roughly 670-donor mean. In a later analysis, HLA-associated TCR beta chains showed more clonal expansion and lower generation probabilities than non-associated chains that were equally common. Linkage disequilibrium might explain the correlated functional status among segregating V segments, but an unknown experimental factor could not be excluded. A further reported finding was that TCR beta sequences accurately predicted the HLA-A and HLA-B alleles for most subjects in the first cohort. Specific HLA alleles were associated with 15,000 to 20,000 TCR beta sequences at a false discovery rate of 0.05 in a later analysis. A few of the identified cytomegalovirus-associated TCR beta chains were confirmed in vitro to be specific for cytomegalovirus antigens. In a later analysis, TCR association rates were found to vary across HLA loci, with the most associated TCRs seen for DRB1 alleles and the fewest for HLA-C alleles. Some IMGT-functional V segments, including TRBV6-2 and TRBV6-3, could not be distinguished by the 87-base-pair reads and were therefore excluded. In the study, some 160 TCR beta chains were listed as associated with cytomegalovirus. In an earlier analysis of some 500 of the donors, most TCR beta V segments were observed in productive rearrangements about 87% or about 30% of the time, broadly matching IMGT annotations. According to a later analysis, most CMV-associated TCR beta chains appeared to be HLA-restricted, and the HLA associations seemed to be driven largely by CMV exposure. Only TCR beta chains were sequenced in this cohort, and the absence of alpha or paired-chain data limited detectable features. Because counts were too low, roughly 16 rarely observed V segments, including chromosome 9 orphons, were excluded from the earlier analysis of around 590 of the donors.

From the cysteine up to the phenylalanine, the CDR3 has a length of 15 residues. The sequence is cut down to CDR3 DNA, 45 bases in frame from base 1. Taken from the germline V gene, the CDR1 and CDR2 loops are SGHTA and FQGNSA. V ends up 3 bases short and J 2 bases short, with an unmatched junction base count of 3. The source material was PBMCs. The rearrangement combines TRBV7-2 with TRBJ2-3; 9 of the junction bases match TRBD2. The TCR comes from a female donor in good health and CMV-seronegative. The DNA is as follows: TGTGCCAGCAGCTTGGCGGGGGGGAACACAGATACGCAGTATTTT. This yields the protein CASSLAGGNTDTQYF.